This paragraph reports one T cell receptor (beta chain). Only a few counts were recorded for this clonotype. It has no known antigen specificity. No base qualities exist here, and no much larger clone lies one base off it. The sample originates from a study of response to subunit inactivated influenza vaccine (dated 2018 in TCRdb). Regarding the research as a whole: Deep quantitative profiling of the T cell receptor repertoire was used in the study to follow responses to a trivalent subunit inactivated influenza vaccine.

Library method: RT-PCR. These reads were obtained on an Illumina HiSeq 2500. The public reads were reprocessed in TCRdb via fastp at Q25 and MiXCR, keeping in-frame beta chains. Rows are combined by CDR3 protein, so each entry shows the most common genes and DNA. In all, the sample holds under 500,000 distinct CDR3 sequences, and 9.5% to 12% of those were seen once. The top ten clonotypes cover roughly 12% of the sample. Taken from cysteine to phenylalanine, the CDR3 has 12 residues. The read is trimmed to its CDR3 DNA, 36 bases read in frame from base 1. Per the germline V gene, MRHNA is the CDR1 and SNTAGT is the CDR2. V drops 2 bases and J drops 6 bases, leaving 4 bases in between. The research as a whole found: It was suggested by the authors that each seasonal influenza vaccination may recruit only a limited number of new T cells.

What this sample's time point label stands for: 45 days after influenza vaccine administration. This clonotype was obtained from a man in his fifties or sixties who received an inactivated influenza vaccine. Donor details come from another sample of the same person, matched by shared clones. Sequencing was performed on PBMCs from blood, taken about 40 days after vaccination. The sequence links TRBV6-4 to TRBJ2-2, with the identity of the D gene unclear. The CDR3 protein sequence reads: CASSDTAGELFF. DNA sequence: TGTGCCAGCAGTGACACGGCCGGGGAGCTGTTTTTT.